The next 21 T cell receptor beta chains were all read from a single sample in a study of blood T cell repertoires in COVID-19. Generated by immunoSEQ multiplex PCR, the TCRdb table keeps only in-frame clones and is missing some. This sample carries over 90,000 clones, 87% of them seen once, and the ten largest clones take approximately 5%. Sequences were obtained from peripheral blood. All receptors derive from a woman in her fifties or sixties with COVID-19, enrolled during active disease.

The chain is built from TRBV5-1 and TRBJ2-5; D is perhaps TRBD2 (7 bases). Germline CDR1 reads SGHRS; CDR2 reads YFSETQ. V gave up 0 bases and J gave up 1 base, with 13 bases separating them. The CDR3 has 16 amino acids. The CDR3 spells CASSLAGGGIQETQYF. The CDR3 region has the DNA TGCGCCAGCAGCTTGGCCGGCGGGGGCATCCAAGAGACCCAGTACTTC.

This rearrangement joins TRBV14 to TRBJ2-1; TRBD1 might be the D (5 bases). This CDR3 comprises 15 residues. Germline V gene sequence: CDR1 SGHDN, CDR2 FVKESK. With 4 bases removed from V and 2 bases from J, the gap between germline ends came to 12 bases. The CDR3 reads CASSPGRVAYNEQFF. The CDR3 nucleotides are TGTGCCAGCAGCCCAGGGCGCGTGGCCTACAATGAGCAGTTCTTC.

This clone has only a few counts. The genes are TRBV18 and TRBJ2-7; D remains ambiguous. The CDR3 extends over 15 amino acids. The V end was cut by 3 bases, the J end by 2 bases, with 14 bases between. The germline gives CDR1 KGHSH, CDR2 LQKENI. CDR3: CASSPRQDPTYEQYF. The CDR3 DNA reads as TGTGCCAGCTCACCCCGCCAGGATCCCACCTACGAGCAGTACTTC.

CDR3 residues: CATSGGFSYEQYF. The DNA of the CDR3 is TGTGCCACTTCCGGGGGGTTCTCCTACGAGCAGTACTTC. The V and J genes are TRBV6-5 and TRBJ2-7; 7 positions match TRBD2. CDR1 and CDR2 (germline): MNHEY, SVGAGI. The J segment lost 0 bases and the V segment lost 10 bases, leaving 6 bases of the junction unmatched. The CDR3 contains 13 residues.

The rearrangement links TRBV9 to TRBJ2-1; 12 positions agree with TRBD1. Trimming took 4 bases from V and 6 from J; bases not matched to a gene: 8. The CDR3 runs 16 residues. Looked up from germline, CDR1 is SGDLS and CDR2 is YYNGEE. The CDR3 reads CASSPRGTGGFNEQFF. The CDR3 bases are TGTGCCAGCAGCCCACGGGGGACAGGGGGCTTCAATGAGCAGTTCTTC.

The gene calls are TRBV9 and TRBJ2-7; TRBD1 agrees at 7 bases. Trimming took 0 bases from V and 4 from J; bases not matched to a gene: 7. This CDR3 is 15 amino acids long. CDR1 is SGDLS and CDR2 is YYNGEE in the germline V gene. The DNA of the CDR3 is TGTGCCAGCAGCGTAGGGGGGACAGATATTTACGAGCAGTACTTC. It is translated as CASSVGGTDIYEQYF.

The count of this clone is one. The gene calls are TRBV2 and TRBJ2-7, with no clear D. The ends were cut back, 4 bases at V and 4 bases at J, with 2 bases in the middle. The CDR3 spans 10 residues. Germline V gene data show CDR1 as SNHLY and CDR2 as FYNNEI. In DNA, the CDR3 is TGTGCCAGCAGTGTATACGAGCAGTACTTC. It specifies CASSVYEQYF.

This chain uses TRBV3-1 (or the pseudogene TRBV3-2) with TRBJ1-1; 7 nucleotides line up with TRBD1. Trimming cost V 6 bases and J 4 bases; bases outside gene matches: 8. This CDR3 has 14 amino acids. CDR1 LGHDT and CDR2 YNNKEL come from the germline V gene (reference sequence). CDR3 DNA sequence: TGTGCCAGCAGACTGACAGGGAAGGCCACTGAAGCTTTCTTT. This codes for CASRLTGKATEAFF.

This clone showed up just once. CDR3 in amino acids: CASSQGLAGDTQYF. As DNA, the CDR3 is TGTGCCAGCAGCCAGGGACTAGCGGGGGATACGCAGTATTTT. The chain uses TRBV7-9 and TRBJ2-3; TRBD2 aligns across 13 bases. The CDR3 covers 14 residues. Germline V gives CDR1 SEHNR, CDR2 FQNEAQ (reference sequence). V lost 5 bases, J lost 6 bases, and 2 bases stayed unmatched.

The chain has TRBV18 and TRBJ1-1; 8 bases agree with TRBD1. V trimming: 6 bases; J trimming: 1 base; junction bases outside the gene matches: 7. The V gene's germline CDR1 is KGHSH and CDR2 LQKENI. The CDR3 length is 15 residues. The CDR3 protein is CASSPSTGANTEAFF. The CDR3 nucleotides read TGTGCCAGCTCCCCATCGACAGGGGCGAACACTGAAGCTTTCTTT.

The gene calls are TRBV6-1 and TRBJ1-1; 9 positions match TRBD1. In germline, CDR1 is MNHNS, CDR2 SASEGT. After removal of 2 bases from V and 5 bases from J, the junction contained 6 bases not matched to a gene. The CDR3 has 15 residues. This CDR3 is CASSESTGGRTEAFF. The CDR3 DNA reads TGTGCCAGCAGTGAATCAACAGGGGGCCGGACTGAAGCTTTCTTT.

This chain links TRBV12-5 with TRBJ2-7; D might be TRBD2 (6 bases). The CDR3 totals 16 residues. CDR1 LGHNT and CDR2 FRNRAP come from the germline V gene. V lost 5 bases and J 2 bases, leaving 19 bases between the germline ends. Written as DNA, the CDR3 is TGTGCTAGTGGTCTCCCGGGGAGGACCGGCACCTACGAGCAGTACTTC. The encoded protein is CASGLPGRTGTYEQYF.

CDR3 in DNA: TGTGCCAGCAGCCGAGGGCTGAACACTGAAGCTTTCTTT. This translates into CASSRGLNTEAFF. The chain recombines TRBV14 with TRBJ1-1; no clear D gene. The V gene's germline CDR1 is SGHDN and CDR2 FVKESK. Trimming stripped 4 bases from V and 0 bases from J, with 6 bases between. There are 13 residues in the CDR3.

The chain has TRBV4-3 and TRBJ2-7, with TRBD2 matching 10 bases. V was pared by 0 bases and J by 2 bases, with 10 bases of the junction left unmatched. Germline V lookup: CDR1 LGHNA, CDR2 YSLEER. This CDR3 has 18 amino acids. CDR3 DNA: TGCGCCAGCAGCCAAGATGGGGCTAGCGGGGGCTCAACCTACGAGCAGTACTTC. It codes for CASSQDGASGGSTYEQYF.

J is TRBJ2-7 and V is TRBV5-1; D perhaps matches TRBD1 (5 bases). Germline CDR1 and CDR2: SGHRS and YFSETQ. This CDR3 comprises 14 residues. Deletions cut 5 bases from V and 2 bases from J, with 14 bases between. This CDR3 reads CASRGDSATYEQYF. The CDR3 DNA follows: TGCGCCAGCAGGGGTGACAGTGCCACCTACGAGCAGTACTTC.

This clone was picked up one time. Different DNA sequences within this sample yield the same CDR3. CDR3 in amino acids: CASSLGGTENQPQHF. CDR3 nucleotide sequence: TGCGCCAGCAGCTTGGGAGGGACAGAAAATCAGCCCCAGCATTTT. This chain joins TRBV5-1 and TRBJ1-5, with 7 positions matching TRBD1. The length of the CDR3 is 15 residues. The ends lost 0 bases at V and 4 bases at J; junction bases unmatched: 4. CDR1 and CDR2 (germline): SGHRS, YFSETQ.

This rearrangement joins TRBV6-5 to TRBJ1-2, with D possibly matching TRBD1 (5 bases). Trimming shortened V by 5 bases and J by 4 bases, and 11 bases separated the two germline ends. The length of the CDR3 is 13 residues. Germline-derived CDR1 and CDR2 are MNHEY and SVGAGI. In nucleotides, the CDR3 is TGTGCCAGCAGTAATACAGGAATCTATGGCTACACCTTC. As protein: CASSNTGIYGYTF.

The chain recombines TRBV18 with TRBJ1-2; no firm D call. The germline CDR1 and CDR2 sequences are KGHSH and LQKENI. V lost 3 bases to trimming and J lost 1 base, with 6 bases between them. This CDR3 comprises 13 residues. This chain's CDR3 is CASSPTDNYGYTF. CDR3 nucleotide sequence: TGTGCCAGCTCACCCACAGATAACTATGGCTACACCTTC. Filled out from reference TRBV18 and TRBJ1-2, the complete variable domain reads NAGVMQNPRHLVRRRGQEARLRCSPMKGHSHVYWYRQLPEEGLKFMVYLQKENIIDESGMPKERFSAEFPKEGPSILRIQQVVRGDSAAYFCASSPTDNYGYTFGSGTRLTVV.

The chain couples TRBV2 to TRBJ2-2; D might be TRBD2 (6 bases). In germline, CDR1 is SNHLY, CDR2 FYNNEI. V lost 4 bases, J lost 5 bases, and 20 bases lay in between. The CDR3 contains 17 residues. The CDR3 coding sequence is TGTGCCAGCAGTGGCGGGACTCCCAGTAGAGAGACCGGGGAGCTGTTTTTT. It is translated as CASSGGTPSRETGELFF.

The rearrangement links TRBV6-1 to TRBJ2-3, with TRBD2 identical over 9 bases. The CDR3 totals 16 residues. With 1 base clipped from V and 6 bases from J, the junction kept 8 bases outside the gene matches. Germline values: CDR1 MNHNS, CDR2 SASEGT. CDR3 coding DNA: TGTGCCAGCAGTGAAGGGCGGGGGGGCCAGTGGGATACGCAGTATTTT. Translating gives CASSEGRGGQWDTQYF.

V usage is TRBV7-2 and J usage is TRBJ1-5, with no clear D. Looked up from germline, CDR1 is SGHTA and CDR2 is FQGNSA. Trimming left V 5 bases short and J 0 bases short, with 8 bases between. The CDR3 consists of 14 residues. This CDR3 reads CASSVILSNQPQHF. The CDR3 DNA reads as TGTGCCAGCAGCGTAATACTTAGCAATCAGCCCCAGCATTTT.